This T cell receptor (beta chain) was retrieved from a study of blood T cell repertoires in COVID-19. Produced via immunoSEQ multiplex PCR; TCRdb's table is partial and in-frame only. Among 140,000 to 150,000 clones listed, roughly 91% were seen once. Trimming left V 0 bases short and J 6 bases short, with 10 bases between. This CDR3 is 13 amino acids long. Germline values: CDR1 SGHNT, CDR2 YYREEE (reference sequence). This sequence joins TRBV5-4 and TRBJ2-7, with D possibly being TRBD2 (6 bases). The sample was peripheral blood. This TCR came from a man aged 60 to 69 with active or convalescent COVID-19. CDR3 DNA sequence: TGTGCCAGCAGCTTGGGGCAGGGAGGCGAGCAGTACTTC. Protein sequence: CASSLGQGGEQYF.